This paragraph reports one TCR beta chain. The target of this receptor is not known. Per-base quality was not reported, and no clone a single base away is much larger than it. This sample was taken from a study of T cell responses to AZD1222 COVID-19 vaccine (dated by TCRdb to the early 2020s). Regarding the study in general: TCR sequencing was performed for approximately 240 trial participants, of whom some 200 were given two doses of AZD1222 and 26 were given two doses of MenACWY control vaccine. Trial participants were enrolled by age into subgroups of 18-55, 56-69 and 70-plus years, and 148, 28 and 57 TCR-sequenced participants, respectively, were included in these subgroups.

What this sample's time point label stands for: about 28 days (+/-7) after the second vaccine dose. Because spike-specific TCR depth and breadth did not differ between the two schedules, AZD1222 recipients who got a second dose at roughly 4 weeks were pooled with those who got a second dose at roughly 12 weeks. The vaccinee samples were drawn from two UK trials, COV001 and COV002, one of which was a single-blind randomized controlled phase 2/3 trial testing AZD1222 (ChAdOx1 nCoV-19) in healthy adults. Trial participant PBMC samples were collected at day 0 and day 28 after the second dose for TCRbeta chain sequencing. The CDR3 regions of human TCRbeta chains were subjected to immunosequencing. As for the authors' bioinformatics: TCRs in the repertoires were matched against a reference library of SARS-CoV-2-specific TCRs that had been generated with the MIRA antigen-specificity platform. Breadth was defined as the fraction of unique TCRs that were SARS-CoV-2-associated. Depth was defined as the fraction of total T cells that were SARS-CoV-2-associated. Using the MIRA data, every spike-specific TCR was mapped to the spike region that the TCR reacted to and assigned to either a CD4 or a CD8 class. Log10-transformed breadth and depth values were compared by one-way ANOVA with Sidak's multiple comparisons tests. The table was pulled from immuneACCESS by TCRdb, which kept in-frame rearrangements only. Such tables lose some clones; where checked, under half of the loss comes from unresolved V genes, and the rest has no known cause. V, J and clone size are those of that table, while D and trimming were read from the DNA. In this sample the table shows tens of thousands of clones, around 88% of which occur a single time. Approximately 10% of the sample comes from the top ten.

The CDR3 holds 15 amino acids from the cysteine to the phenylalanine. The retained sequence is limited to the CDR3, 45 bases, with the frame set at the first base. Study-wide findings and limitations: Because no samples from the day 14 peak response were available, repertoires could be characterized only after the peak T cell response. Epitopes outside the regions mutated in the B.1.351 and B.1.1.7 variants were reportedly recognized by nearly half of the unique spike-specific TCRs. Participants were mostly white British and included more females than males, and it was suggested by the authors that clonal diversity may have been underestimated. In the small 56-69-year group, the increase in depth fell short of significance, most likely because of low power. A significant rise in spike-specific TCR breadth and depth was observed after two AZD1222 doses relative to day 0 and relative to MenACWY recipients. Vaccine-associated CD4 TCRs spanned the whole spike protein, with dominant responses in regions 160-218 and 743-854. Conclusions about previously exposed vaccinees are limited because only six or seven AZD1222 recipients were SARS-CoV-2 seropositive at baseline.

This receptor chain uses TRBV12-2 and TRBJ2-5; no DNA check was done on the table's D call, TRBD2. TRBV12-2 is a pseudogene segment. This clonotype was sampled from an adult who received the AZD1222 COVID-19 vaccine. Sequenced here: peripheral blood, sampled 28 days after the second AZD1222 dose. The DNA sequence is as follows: TGTGCAAGTCGCTTAGTTGGGGGGACTAGGGGGCACCAGTACTTC. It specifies CASRLVGGTRGHQYF.